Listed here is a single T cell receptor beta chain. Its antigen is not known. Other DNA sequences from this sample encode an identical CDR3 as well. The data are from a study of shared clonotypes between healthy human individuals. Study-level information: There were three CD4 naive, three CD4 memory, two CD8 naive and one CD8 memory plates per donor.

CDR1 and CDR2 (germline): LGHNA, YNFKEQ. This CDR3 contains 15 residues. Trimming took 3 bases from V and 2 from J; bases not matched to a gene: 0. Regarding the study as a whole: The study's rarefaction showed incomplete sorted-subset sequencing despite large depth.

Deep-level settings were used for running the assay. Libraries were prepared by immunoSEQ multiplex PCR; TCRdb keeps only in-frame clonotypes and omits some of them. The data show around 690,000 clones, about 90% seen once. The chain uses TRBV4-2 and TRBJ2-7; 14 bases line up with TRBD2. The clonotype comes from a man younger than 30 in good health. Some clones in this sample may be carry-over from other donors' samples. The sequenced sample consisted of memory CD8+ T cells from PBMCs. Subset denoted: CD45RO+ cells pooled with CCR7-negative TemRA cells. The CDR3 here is CASSQGLAGAYEQYF. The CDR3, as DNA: TGTGCCAGCAGCCAGGGACTAGCGGGGGCCTACGAGCAGTACTTC.